The 29 T cell receptor beta chains reported below all come from one sample, sequenced in a study of cytomegalovirus exposure and HLA in healthy donors. Method: immunoSEQ multiplex PCR; TCRdb's copy keeps in-frame clones and lacks some. Among under 200,000 clones listed, less than 90% were seen once. The sequenced material came from PBMCs. The receptors come from a woman aged 18-35 years in good health and CMV-seronegative.

Here the CDR3 reads CASSFGTINTEAFF. CDR3 bases: TGTGCCAGCAGCTTCGGGACAATCAACACTGAAGCTTTCTTT. V gene TRBV11-3 combines with J gene TRBJ1-1; D may be TRBD1 (6 bases). V was clipped by 3 bases and J by 2 bases, with 10 bases between them. This CDR3 region has 14 residues. Looked up from germline, CDR1 is SGHNT and CDR2 is YENEEA.

This sequence joins TRBV5-1 and TRBJ2-7; 9 bases are a match to TRBD2. The CDR3 extends over 15 amino acids. Trimming at V came to 4 bases and at J to 7 bases, leaving 12 bases not matched to a gene. Germline-derived CDR1 and CDR2 are SGHRS and YFSETQ. The CDR3 is CASSPINSGGPEQYF. The CDR3 nucleotides read TGCGCCAGCAGCCCCATTAATAGCGGGGGCCCGGAGCAGTACTTC.

V and J are TRBV19 and TRBJ2-3, with 10 bases aligning to TRBD1. V dropped 6 bases and J dropped 6; count of bases not matched to a gene: 0. The V gene's germline CDR1 is LNHDA and CDR2 SQIVND (reference sequence). The CDR3 consists of 12 residues. CDR3 region: CASRDRGDTQYF. The CDR3 region has the DNA TGTGCCAGTAGGGACAGGGGGGATACGCAGTATTTT.

The chain couples TRBV6-6 to TRBJ2-7; D is possibly TRBD2 (5 bases). CDR3 length: 15 residues. The germline V gene has CDR1 MNHNY and CDR2 SVGAGI (reference sequence). Trimming took 2 bases from V and 3 from J, leaving 14 bases between them. For the CDR3, the DNA is TGTGCCAGCAGTTACGACTACACGCGGATCTACGAGCAGTACTTC. This codes for CASSYDYTRIYEQYF.

The genes are TRBV7-9 and TRBJ2-1; TRBD2 matches 12 bases. Germline V gene data show CDR1 as SEHNR and CDR2 as FQNEAQ (reference sequence). The ends lost 5 bases at V and 2 bases at J; junction bases unmatched: 1. The CDR3 loop spans 15 amino acids. As DNA, the CDR3 is TGTGCCAGCAGCCCTAGCGGGGGGGCCTACAATGAGCAGTTCTTC. It codes for CASSPSGGAYNEQFF.

V and J are TRBV7-6 and TRBJ2-2, with 7 positions matching TRBD2. Per the germline V gene, CDR1 is SGHVS and CDR2 is FNYEAQ. J lost 5 bases, V lost 5 bases, and 2 bases had no gene match. This CDR3 has 13 residues. For the CDR3, the DNA is TGTGCCAGCAGCATCGGGGGGACCGGGGAGCTGTTTTTT. This sequence encodes CASSIGGTGELFF.

The chain recombines TRBV7-8 with TRBJ2-2; D is unresolved. V dropped 3 bases and J dropped 2 bases, with 13 bases sitting between them. In germline, CDR1 is SGHVS, CDR2 FQNEAQ. The CDR3 contains 16 residues. This chain's CDR3 is CASSFLGGTNTGELFF. For the CDR3, the DNA is TGTGCCAGCAGCTTTCTCGGCGGAACAAACACCGGGGAGCTGTTTTTT. The variable domain in full, with the rest retrieved from reference TRBV7-8 and TRBJ2-2, is GAGVSQSPRYKVAKRGQDVALRCDPISGHVSLFWYQQALGQGPEFLTYFQNEAQLDKSGLPSDRFFAERPEGSVSTLKIQRTQQEDSAVYLCASSFLGGTNTGELFFGEGSRLTVL.

CDR3 sequence: CASSLDTGFSSGANVLTF. The CDR3 nucleotides read TGTGCCAGCAGCTTAGATACAGGGTTTAGCTCTGGGGCCAACGTCCTGACTTTC. The gene calls are TRBV7-9 and TRBJ2-6, with a tentative D call TRBD1 (6 bases). CDR1 is SEHNR and CDR2 is FQNEAQ in the germline V gene (reference sequence). V was cut by 1 base and J by 0 bases, with 13 bases left in between. This CDR3 spans 18 amino acids.

V gene TRBV19 combines with J gene TRBJ1-2, with unresolved D. The CDR3 consists of 16 residues. Germline CDR1 is LNHDA and CDR2 is SQIVND (reference sequence). V was pared by 6 bases and J by 8 bases, with 25 bases between. The CDR3 loop reads CASSPALYELSLGYTF. The CDR3 DNA reads TGTGCCAGTAGCCCTGCCCTTTATGAGTTGTCTTTGGGCTACACCTTC.

The genes are TRBV21-1 and TRBJ1-4; the table's D call, TRBD1, has no DNA check behind it. TRBV21-1 is a recognized pseudogene. The CDR3 is made up of 16 amino acids. CDR3 region: CASSKRAGTGDEKLFF. The DNA of the CDR3 is TGTGCCAGCAGCAAAAGAGCCGGGACAGGGGATGAAAAACTGTTTTTT.

The chain has TRBV18 and TRBJ1-5; tentative D call: TRBD1 (5 bases). CDR3 size: 14 residues. V lost 2 bases to trimming and J lost 2 bases, with 7 bases between them. Germline V gene data show CDR1 as KGHSH and CDR2 as LQKENI. CDR3 loop: CASSPGGGNQPQHF. The CDR3 nucleotides are TGTGCCAGCTCACCAGGAGGGGGCAATCAGCCCCAGCATTTT.

The CDR3 DNA follows: TGTGCCTGGAGTGTGGGACTAGCGGGGGGGATGCACTACGAGCAGTACTTC. Its translation is CAWSVGLAGGMHYEQYF. This chain connects TRBV30 to TRBJ2-7; TRBD2 matches 16 bases. Losses at the gene ends were 0 bases for V and 3 bases for J; bases not matched to a gene: 5. Germline assignment: CDR1 GTSNPN and CDR2 SVGIG (reference sequence). CDR3 length: 17 amino acids.

V usage is TRBV6-4 and J usage is TRBJ2-1; D is possibly TRBD2 (6 bases). The CDR3 totals 15 residues. The V and J ends lost 2 bases and 0 bases respectively, with 8 bases between them. Germline V gene sequence: CDR1 MRHNA, CDR2 SNTAGT. CDR3 sequence (DNA): TGTGCCAGCAGTGACAACGGGGGCTCCTACAATGAGCAGTTCTTC. It specifies CASSDNGGSYNEQFF.

This clone came up once. This chain links TRBV10-3 with TRBJ2-7, with 9 bases matching TRBD1. V lost 6 bases to trimming and J lost 7 bases; unmatched junction nucleotides: 7. CDR1 ENHRY and CDR2 SYGVKD come from the germline V gene. The CDR3 extends over 13 amino acids. CDR3 nucleotides: TGTGCCATCAGCTACGGGACAGGGCGGGAGCAGTACTTC. Protein product: CAISYGTGREQYF.

V and J are TRBV6-1 and TRBJ2-5; D is undetermined. V was trimmed by 8 bases and J by 5 bases, leaving 9 bases between them. The V gene's germline CDR1 is MNHNS and CDR2 SASEGT. The CDR3 contains 11 residues. The CDR3 DNA sequence: TGTGCCAGCGGATCTAGTGAGACCCAGTACTTC. Translated: CASGSSETQYF.

This chain uses TRBV13 with TRBJ2-3; 9 bases align to TRBD2. The V and J ends lost 2 bases and 0 bases, in that order; junction bases with no gene match: 6. Germline values: CDR1 PRHDT, CDR2 FYEKMQ (reference sequence). The CDR3 spans 17 residues. CDR3 sequence reads: CASSLTTSGSSTDTQYF. The DNA of the CDR3 is TGTGCCAGCAGCTTAACGACTAGCGGTTCTAGCACAGATACGCAGTATTTT.

The chain joins TRBV10-1 to TRBJ1-2; 7 bases map to TRBD1. The CDR3 extends over 18 amino acids. V shed 0 bases, J shed 6 bases, and the junction held 16 bases outside the gene matches. CDR1 and CDR2 from the germline V gene are WNHNN and SYGVQD (reference sequence). The DNA of the CDR3 is TGCGCCAGCAGTGAGTCTGACAGGGAAGGGGGAAAATACAATGGCTACACCTTC. It translates to CASSESDREGGKYNGYTF.

This chain connects TRBV7-2 to TRBJ2-1, with 10 bases matching TRBD2. The CDR3 extends over 15 amino acids. Unmatched junction bases numbered 5, after V lost 2 bases and J lost 7 bases. The germline V gene has CDR1 SGHTA and CDR2 FQGNSA. CDR3 region: CASSLLAGVGNEQFF. In DNA form, the CDR3 reads TGTGCCAGCAGCTTACTAGCGGGAGTGGGAAATGAGCAGTTCTTC.

This chain links TRBV2 with TRBJ2-7; D possibly corresponds to TRBD1 (5 bases). The CDR3 is 12 residues long. V was clipped by 6 bases and J by 2 bases, with 8 bases between them. From germline, CDR1 is SNHLY and CDR2 FYNNEI. CDR3 amino acids: CASRGAPYEQYF. CDR3 in DNA: TGTGCCAGCAGAGGGGCCCCCTACGAGCAGTACTTC.

The rearrangement uses TRBV7-9 and TRBJ2-1; TRBD1 matches at 7 bases. The CDR3 loop spans 12 amino acids. The ends lost 5 bases at V and 8 bases at J; junction bases unmatched: 3. The V gene's germline CDR1 is SEHNR and CDR2 FQNEAQ (reference sequence). The CDR3 DNA sequence: TGTGCCAGCAGCAGGACAGGAGATGAGCAGTTCTTC. It codes for CASSRTGDEQFF.

CDR3 region: CASTLGQGNTEAFF. For the CDR3, the DNA is TGTGCCAGCACCCTGGGACAGGGAAACACTGAAGCTTTCTTT. The rearrangement joins TRBV7-8 to TRBJ1-1; 9 bases match TRBD1. V was pared by 7 bases and J by 2 bases, with 5 bases of the junction left unmatched. This CDR3 contains 14 residues. The V gene's germline CDR1 is SGHVS and CDR2 FQNEAQ.

This chain links TRBV19 with TRBJ1-5, with D maybe TRBD1 (5 bases). The CDR3 has 15 amino acids. Germline V gene sequence: CDR1 LNHDA, CDR2 SQIVND (reference sequence). V lost 5 bases to trimming and J lost 3 bases, with 14 bases between them. The CDR3 bases are TGTGCCAGTAGTGGAGGGACTGGCTTCAATCAGCCCCAGCATTTT. Encoded protein: CASSGGTGFNQPQHF.

The CDR3 nucleotides read TGCGCCAGCAGTGAACTTAGCGGGAATTCCTACGAGCAGTACTTC. Translation: CASSELSGNSYEQYF. V and J are TRBV10-1 and TRBJ2-7; TRBD2 matches 8 bases. The CDR3 covers 15 residues. V lost 3 bases, J lost 1 base, and 5 bases stayed unmatched. The germline V gene encodes CDR1 WNHNN and CDR2 SYGVQD (reference sequence).

V usage is TRBV2 and J usage is TRBJ2-7, with 7 bases identical to TRBD1. The CDR3 contains 14 residues. Losses at the gene ends were 4 bases for V and 3 bases for J; bases not matched to a gene: 6. Germline CDR1 and CDR2: SNHLY and FYNNEI. CDR3 coding DNA: TGTGCCAGCAGTGCCGCAGGGGGAAGCTACGAGCAGTACTTC. Translated, it gives CASSAAGGSYEQYF.

The V gene is TRBV29-1, the J gene TRBJ1-2, with TRBD1 matching over 9 bases. The CDR3 has 15 residues. Germline V gives CDR1 SQVTM, CDR2 ANQGSEA. V shed 7 bases and J 7 bases; nucleotides not matched to a gene: 16. For the CDR3, the DNA is TGCAGCGCCCCCCGGGACAGGGAAGGTCTAAGTGGCTACACCTTC. Protein: CSAPRDREGLSGYTF.

This CDR3 is CASSSRDKRAEQYF. The CDR3 nucleotides read TGCGCCAGCAGCTCCCGGGACAAGAGGGCCGAGCAGTACTTC. The chain carries TRBV5-1 and TRBJ2-7, with a tentative D call TRBD1 (6 bases). V lost 3 bases, J lost 6 bases, and 16 bases lay in between. CDR1 is SGHRS, CDR2 YFSETQ, per germline. This CDR3 has 14 residues. Looking up the rest from reference TRBV5-1 and TRBJ2-7 gives the full variable domain: KAGVTQTPRYLIKTRGQQVTLSCSPISGHRSVSWYQQTPGQGLQFLFEYFSETQRNKGNFPGRFSGRQFSNSRSEMNVSTLELGDSALYLCASSSRDKRAEQYFGPGTRLTVT.

This rearrangement joins TRBV7-9 to TRBJ1-5; D remains ambiguous. Germline values: CDR1 SEHNR, CDR2 FQNEAQ (reference sequence). CDR3 length: 12 amino acids. V lost 6 bases and J 3 bases, leaving 6 bases between the germline ends. For the CDR3, the DNA is TGTGCCAGCAGTTCCTTCAATCAGCCCCAGCATTTT. It yields the protein CASSSFNQPQHF.

The chain combines TRBV4-1 with TRBJ2-7, with a possible D match to TRBD2 (6 bases). V lost 0 bases and J lost 7, with 19 bases in between. Germline V lookup: CDR1 MGHRA, CDR2 YSYEKL. This CDR3 region has 16 residues. The CDR3 DNA sequence: TGCGCCAGCAGCCAAGATAGGGACTCCCGGAGCGGAGAGCAGTACTTC. Protein product: CASSQDRDSRSGEQYF.

The rearrangement links TRBV10-3 to TRBJ1-5; unclear D gene. Germline V lookup: CDR1 ENHRY, CDR2 SYGVKD. The CDR3 is 14 amino acids. Trimming took off 2 bases at V and 1 base at J, with 6 bases between the two ends. CDR3 sequence reads: CAISEVGSNQPQHF. The CDR3 nucleotides are TGTGCCATCAGTGAGGTCGGGAGCAATCAGCCCCAGCATTTT.